These 5 T cell receptor beta chains share one sample of origin, sequenced in a study of CD8 T cells in Susac syndrome (dated by TCRdb to between 2018 and 2020). To prepare the library, the immunoSEQ multiplex PCR assay was applied. RNA was extracted using the RNeasy kit, and about 0.5 to 1 ug of the RNA was reverse transcribed with random hexamers. TCRdb reworked the public reads: Q25 trimming with fastp, MiXCR clone assembly, productive beta chains retained. Each entry merges the rows of one CDR3 protein and shows their most common DNA and genes. For this sample there are about 110,000 distinct CDR3 sequences; about 95% appear just once. Clones ranked in the top ten supply 0.075% to 0.1% of the sample. Material for sequencing was CD4+ T cells from PBMCs. Receptor source: a human donor in good health.

The chain employs TRBV18 and TRBJ2-7; D might be TRBD1 (6 bases). CDR1 and CDR2 (germline): KGHSH, LQKENI. The CDR3 has 15 amino acids. The germline V and J ends were trimmed by 2 bases and 0 bases, with 11 bases remaining between them. The DNA for the CDR3 is TGTGCCAGCTCACCAGTCAGGGGAAGCTCCTACGAGCAGTACTTC. Its protein product is CASSPVRGSSYEQYF.

V and J are TRBV30 and TRBJ2-7, with 9 bases lining up with TRBD1. Losses at the gene ends were 3 bases for V and 0 bases for J; bases not matched to a gene: 3. From germline, CDR1 is GTSNPN and CDR2 SVGIG (reference sequence). This CDR3 region has 14 residues. The CDR3 reads CAWSPGQGSYEQYF. As DNA, the CDR3 is TGTGCCTGGAGCCCGGGACAGGGCTCCTACGAGCAGTACTTC.

V is TRBV6-1 and J is TRBJ2-1; 11 bases are a match to TRBD2. This CDR3 has 15 amino acids. The V gene end was trimmed by 3 bases and the J gene end by 9 bases; junction bases not matched to a gene: 7. From germline, CDR1 is MNHNS and CDR2 SASEGT. CDR3 amino acids: CASSDGSGGAFEQFF. The DNA for the CDR3 is TGTGCCAGCAGTGACGGTAGCGGGGGGGCCTTTGAGCAGTTCTTC.

The rearrangement uses TRBV7-2 and TRBJ2-7; 10 bases agree with TRBD1. CDR3 size: 16 residues. J gave up 5 bases and V 5 bases, and 12 bases lay outside the gene matches. CDR1 and CDR2 (germline): SGHTA, FQGNSA. CDR3 protein: CASSPGWTGGIHEQYF. Written as DNA, the CDR3 is TGTGCCAGCAGCCCCGGCTGGACAGGGGGGATTCACGAGCAGTACTTC.

This chain links TRBV6-6 with TRBJ2-4; tentative D call: TRBD2 (6 bases). V gave up 7 bases and J gave up 15 bases, with 22 bases separating them. The CDR3 spans 13 residues. In germline, CDR1 is MNHNY, CDR2 SVGAGI (reference sequence). As DNA, the CDR3 is TGTGCCAGCACCGAAGGCCTGGGGGGTGCTCGGTACTTC. It encodes CASTEGLGGARYF.